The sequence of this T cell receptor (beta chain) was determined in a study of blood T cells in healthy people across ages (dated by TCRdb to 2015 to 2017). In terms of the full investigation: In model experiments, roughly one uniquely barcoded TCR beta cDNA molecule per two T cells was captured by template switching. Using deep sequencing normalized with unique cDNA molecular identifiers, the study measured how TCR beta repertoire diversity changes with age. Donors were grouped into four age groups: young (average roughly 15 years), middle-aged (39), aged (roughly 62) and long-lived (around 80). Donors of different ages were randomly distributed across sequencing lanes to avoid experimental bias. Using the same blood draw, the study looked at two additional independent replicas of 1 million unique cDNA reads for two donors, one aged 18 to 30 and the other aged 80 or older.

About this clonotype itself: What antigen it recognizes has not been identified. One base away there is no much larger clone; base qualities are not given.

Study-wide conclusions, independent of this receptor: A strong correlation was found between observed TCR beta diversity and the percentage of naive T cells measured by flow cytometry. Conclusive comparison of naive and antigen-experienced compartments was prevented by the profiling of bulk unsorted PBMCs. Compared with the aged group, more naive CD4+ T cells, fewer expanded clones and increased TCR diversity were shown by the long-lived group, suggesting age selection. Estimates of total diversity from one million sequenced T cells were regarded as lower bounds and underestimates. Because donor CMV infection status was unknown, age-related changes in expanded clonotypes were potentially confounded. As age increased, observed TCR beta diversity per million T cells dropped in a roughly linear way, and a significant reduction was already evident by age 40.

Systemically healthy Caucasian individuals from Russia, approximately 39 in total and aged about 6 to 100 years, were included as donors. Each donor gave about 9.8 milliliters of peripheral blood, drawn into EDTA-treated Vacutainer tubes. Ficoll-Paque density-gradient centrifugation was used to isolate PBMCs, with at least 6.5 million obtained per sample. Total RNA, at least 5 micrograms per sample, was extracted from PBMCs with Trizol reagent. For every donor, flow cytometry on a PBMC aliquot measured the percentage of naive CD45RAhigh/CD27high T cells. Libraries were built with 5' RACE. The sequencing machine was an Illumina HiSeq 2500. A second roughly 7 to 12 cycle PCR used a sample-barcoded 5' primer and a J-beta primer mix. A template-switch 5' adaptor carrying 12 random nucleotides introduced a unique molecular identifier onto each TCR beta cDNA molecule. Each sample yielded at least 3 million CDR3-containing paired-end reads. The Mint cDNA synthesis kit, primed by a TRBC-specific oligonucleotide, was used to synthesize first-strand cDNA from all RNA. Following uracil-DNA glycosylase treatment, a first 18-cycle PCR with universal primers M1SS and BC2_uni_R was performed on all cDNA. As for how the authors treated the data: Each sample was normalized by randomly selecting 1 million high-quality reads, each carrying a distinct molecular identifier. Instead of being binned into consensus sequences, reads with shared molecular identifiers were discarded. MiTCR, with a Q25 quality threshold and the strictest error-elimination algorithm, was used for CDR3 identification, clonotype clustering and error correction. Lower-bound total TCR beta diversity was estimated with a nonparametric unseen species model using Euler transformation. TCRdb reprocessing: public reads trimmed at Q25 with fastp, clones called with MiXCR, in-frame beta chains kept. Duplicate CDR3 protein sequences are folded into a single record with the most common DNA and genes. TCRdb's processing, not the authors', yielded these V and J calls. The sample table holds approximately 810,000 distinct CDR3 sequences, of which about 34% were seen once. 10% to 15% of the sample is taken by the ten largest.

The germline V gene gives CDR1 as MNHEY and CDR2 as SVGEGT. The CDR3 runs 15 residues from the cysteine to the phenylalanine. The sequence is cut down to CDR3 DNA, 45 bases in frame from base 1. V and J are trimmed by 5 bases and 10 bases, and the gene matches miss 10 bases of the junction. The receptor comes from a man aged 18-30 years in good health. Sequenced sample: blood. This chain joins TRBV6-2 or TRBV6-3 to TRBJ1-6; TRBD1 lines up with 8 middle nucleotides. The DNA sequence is TGTGCCAGCAGTCTCGTGGGGACAGGAGAGTCACCCCTCCACTTT. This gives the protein CASSLVGTGESPLHF.